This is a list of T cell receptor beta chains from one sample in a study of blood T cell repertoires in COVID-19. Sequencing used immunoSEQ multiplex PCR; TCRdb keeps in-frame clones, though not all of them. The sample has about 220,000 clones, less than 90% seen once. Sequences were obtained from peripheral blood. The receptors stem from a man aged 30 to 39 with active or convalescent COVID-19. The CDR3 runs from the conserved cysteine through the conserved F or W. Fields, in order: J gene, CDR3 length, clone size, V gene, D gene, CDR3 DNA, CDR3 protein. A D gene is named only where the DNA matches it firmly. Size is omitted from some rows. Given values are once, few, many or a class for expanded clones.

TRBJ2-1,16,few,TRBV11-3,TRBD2,TGTGCCAGCAGCTTAGGCGTAGGGAGGGGTTCCAATGAGCAGTTCTTC,CASSLGVGRGSNEQFF
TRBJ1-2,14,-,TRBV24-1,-,TGTGCCACCAGTGTATCAGACTACAGCTATGGCTACACCTTC,CATSVSDYSYGYTF
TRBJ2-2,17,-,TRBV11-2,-,TGTGCCAGCAGCTACGTCGCGGGGTCCTCGAACACCGGGGAGCTGTTTTTT,CASSYVAGSSNTGELFF
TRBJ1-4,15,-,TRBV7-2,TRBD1,TGTGCCAGCAGCTTATGGACAGGGAGCGGTGAAAAACTGTTTTTT,CASSLWTGSGEKLFF
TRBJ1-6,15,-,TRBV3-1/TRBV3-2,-,TGTGCCAGCAGCCCTGTGGGACAAAATAATTCACCCCTCCACTTT,CASSPVGQNNSPLHF
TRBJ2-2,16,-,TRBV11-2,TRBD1,TGTGCCAGCAGCTACCAAGGGACAGCGAACACCGGGGAGCTGTTTTTT,CASSYQGTANTGELFF
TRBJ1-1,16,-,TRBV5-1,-,TGCGCCAGCAGCTTGGAAAGCCTAGTATTGAACACTGAAGCTTTCTTT,CASSLESLVLNTEAFF
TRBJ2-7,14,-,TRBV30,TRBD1,TGTGCCTGGTTCGCCGGACAGGGAAAACACGAGCAGTACTTC,CAWFAGQGKHEQYF
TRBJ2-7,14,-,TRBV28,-,TGTGCCAGCAGTCCTAGGAGGACGGGCTACGAGCAGTACTTC,CASSPRRTGYEQYF
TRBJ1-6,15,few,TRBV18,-,TGTGCCAGCTCACCAAACAGCCGGGGGGGCTCACCCCTCCACTTT,CASSPNSRGGSPLHF
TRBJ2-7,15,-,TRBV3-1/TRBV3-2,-,TGTGCCAGCAGCCAAGTCGGCAGGGGGGAATACGAGCAGTACTTC,CASSQVGRGEYEQYF
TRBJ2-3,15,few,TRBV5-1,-,TGCGCCAGCAGCTTGGGGCAGATAACGACAGATACGCAGTATTTT,CASSLGQITTDTQYF
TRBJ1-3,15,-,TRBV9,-,TGTGCCAGCAGCGTAGAGGGCAGGGGAGGAAACACCATATATTTT,CASSVEGRGGNTIYF
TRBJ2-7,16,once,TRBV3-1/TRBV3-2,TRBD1,TGTGCCAGCAGGCAAAGGCGCGGGACAGGGACTGATGAGCAGTACTTC,CASRQRRGTGTDEQYF
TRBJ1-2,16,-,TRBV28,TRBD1,TGTGCCAGCAGTTTGACAGGGCTAATTTCGAACTATGGCTACACCTTC,CASSLTGLISNYGYTF
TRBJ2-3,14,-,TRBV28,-,TGTGCCAGCACCTGGGAGGCCTCGGGAGATACGCAGTATTTT,CASTWEASGDTQYF
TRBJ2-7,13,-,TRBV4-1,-,TGCGCCAGCAGCCAAGTGGACAGTTACGAGCAGTACTTC,CASSQVDSYEQYF
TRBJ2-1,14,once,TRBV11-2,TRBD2,TGTGCCAGCAGCCCACTAGCGGGAGTGGACGAGCAGTTCTTC,CASSPLAGVDEQFF
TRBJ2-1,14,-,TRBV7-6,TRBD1,TGTGCCAGCAGCGACAGGGACAGAGACAATGAGCAGTTCTTC,CASSDRDRDNEQFF
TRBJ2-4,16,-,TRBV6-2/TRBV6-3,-,TGTGCCAGCAGCCATAAAATCCTTATACAGGGAAACATTCAGTACTTC,CASSHKILIQGNIQYF
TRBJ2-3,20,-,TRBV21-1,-,TGTGCCAGCAGCAAAGAGCGTGAAGGAGTCGCCGGATCTAGCACAGATACGCAGTATTTT,CASSKEREGVAGSSTDTQYF
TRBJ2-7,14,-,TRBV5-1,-,TGCGCCAGCAGCTTGCAACCCAGCTCCTACGAGCAGTACTTC,CASSLQPSSYEQYF
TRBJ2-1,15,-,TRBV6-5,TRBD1,TGTGCCAGCAGGACGGGACAGTCTTCCTACAATGAGCAGTTCTTC,CASRTGQSSYNEQFF
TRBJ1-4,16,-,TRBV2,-,TGTGCCAGCAGCGTTGACAGAATTGCAACTAATGAAAAACTGTTTTTT,CASSVDRIATNEKLFF
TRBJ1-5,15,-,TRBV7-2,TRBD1,TGTGCCAGCAGCACGGACAGGGAAGGCAATCAGCCCCAGCATTTT,CASSTDREGNQPQHF
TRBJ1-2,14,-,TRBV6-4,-,TGTGCCAGCAGTGACTCGATCGGGGGATCGGGCTACACCTTC,CASSDSIGGSGYTF
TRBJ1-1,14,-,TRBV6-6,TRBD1,TGTGCCAGCAGTTACTCACAGGGGATGGGTGAAGCTTTCTTT,CASSYSQGMGEAFF
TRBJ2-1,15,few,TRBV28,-,TGTGCCAGTGTGGTCGGTATAGCGGCGGAATATGAGCAGTTCTTC,CASVVGIAAEYEQFF
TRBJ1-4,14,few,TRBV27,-,TGTGCCAGCAGTTTTCAGGGTTCGGATGAAAAACTGTTTTTT,CASSFQGSDEKLFF
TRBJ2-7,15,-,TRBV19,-,TGTGCCAGTAGTATCGATGGAGGAGGGAGGTACGAGCAGTACTTC,CASSIDGGGRYEQYF
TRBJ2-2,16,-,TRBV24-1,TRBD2,TGTGCCACCAGTGTTACGACTAGCGGGGTATCCGGGGAGCTGTTTTTT,CATSVTTSGVSGELFF
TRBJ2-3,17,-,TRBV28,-,TGTGCCAGCAGTTTACCCCCATCGACGGGAGCCACAGATACGCAGTATTTT,CASSLPPSTGATDTQYF
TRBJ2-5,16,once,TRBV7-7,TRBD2,TGTGCCAGCAGCCCGACTAGCGGGGGGTCGAAAGAGACCCAGTACTTC,CASSPTSGGSKETQYF
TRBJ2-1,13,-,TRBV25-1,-,TGTGCCACCCTCCCGAGCTCCTACAATGAGCAGTTCTTC,CATLPSSYNEQFF
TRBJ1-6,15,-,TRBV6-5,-,TGTGCCAGCAGTTACTCACGCAGAAGTAATTCACCCCTCCACTTT,CASSYSRRSNSPLHF
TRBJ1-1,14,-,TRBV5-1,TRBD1,TGCGCCAGCAGCCAGGGACAGGGCCGGACTGAAGCTTTCTTT,CASSQGQGRTEAFF
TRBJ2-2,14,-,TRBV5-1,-,TGCGCCAGCAATGCGGAGGGGAACACCGGGGAGCTGTTTTTT,CASNAEGNTGELFF
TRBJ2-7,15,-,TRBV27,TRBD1,TGTGCCAGCAGTTTAAAGCCACAGGGGGCCTACGAGCAGTACTTC,CASSLKPQGAYEQYF
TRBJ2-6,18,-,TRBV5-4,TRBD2,TGTGCCAGCAGCTTGAGGGTTAGCGGGGGCTCTGGGGCCAACGTCCTGACTTTC,CASSLRVSGGSGANVLTF
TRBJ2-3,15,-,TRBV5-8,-,TGTGCCAGCAGCTTGGGACACCCTAGCACAGATACGCAGTATTTT,CASSLGHPSTDTQYF
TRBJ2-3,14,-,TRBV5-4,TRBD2,TGTGCCAGCAGCGACAGCGGGGGGGCCTCTACGCAGTATTTT,CASSDSGGASTQYF
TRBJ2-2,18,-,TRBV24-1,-,TGTGCCACCAGTGCCCCCCCTTGGGGACTCGGAAACACCGGGGAGCTGTTTTTT,CATSAPPWGLGNTGELFF
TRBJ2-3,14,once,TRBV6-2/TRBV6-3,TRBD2,TGTGCCAGCATCCCTAGCGGGAGGGGAAATACGCAGTATTTT,CASIPSGRGNTQYF
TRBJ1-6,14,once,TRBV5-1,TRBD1,TGCGCCAGCAGCTGGGGGGACAGGGATTCACCCCTCCACTTT,CASSWGDRDSPLHF
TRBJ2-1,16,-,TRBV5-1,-,TGCGCCAGCAGCTTGACCCCACAGGGTTCTAGCAATGAGCAGTTCTTC,CASSLTPQGSSNEQFF
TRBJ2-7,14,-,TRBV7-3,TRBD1,TGTGCCAGCAGCTTGGGGACAGGGGGGTTCGAGCAGTACTTC,CASSLGTGGFEQYF
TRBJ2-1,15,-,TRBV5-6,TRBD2,TGTGCCAGCAGCCCGCTAGCGGGGGCCCACAATGAGCAGTTCTTC,CASSPLAGAHNEQFF
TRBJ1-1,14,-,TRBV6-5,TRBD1,TGTGCCAGCAGACACCGGGACAGGGGCTCTGAAGCTTTCTTT,CASRHRDRGSEAFF
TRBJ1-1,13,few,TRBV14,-,TGTGCCAGCAGCCTTCAGGGAGGCACTGAAGCTTTCTTT,CASSLQGGTEAFF